The 29 T cell receptor beta chains listed next were all sequenced from one sample in a study of shared clonotypes between healthy human individuals. Generated by immunoSEQ multiplex PCR, the TCRdb table keeps only in-frame clones and is missing some. The table has about 2.1 million clones, about 93% seen once. CD45RO-negative cells were positively selected for CCR7, leaving out terminally differentiated effector memory CD45RA+ cells. Input material: naive CD8+ T cells from PBMCs. The receptors stem from a man between 18 and 35 years old in good health. Some clones in this sample may be carry-over from other donors' samples.

Notes on this clone: The same CDR3 can be traced to other DNA sequences in this sample. The chain employs TRBV6-5 and TRBJ2-7; tentative D call: TRBD1 (6 bases). Germline CDR1 and CDR2: MNHEY and SVGAGI. The CDR3 totals 14 residues. Between the trimmed V and J ends, which lost 5 bases and 0 bases, there was a span of 11 bases. As DNA, the CDR3 is TGTGCCAGCAGTCCAGGGGCGAGCTCCTACGAGCAGTACTTC. Its protein is CASSPGASSYEQYF.

CDR3 in amino acids: CSVEEGLAYGYTF. Written as DNA, the CDR3 is TGCAGCGTTGAAGAAGGGTTAGCCTATGGCTACACCTTC. The chain combines TRBV29-1 with TRBJ1-2; D remains unclear. The ends were cut back, 0 bases at V and 4 bases at J, with 9 bases in the middle. Germline loops: CDR1 SQVTM, CDR2 ANQGSEA. The CDR3 spans 13 residues.

The J gene is TRBJ2-6, the V gene TRBV27; no clear D. There are 16 residues in the CDR3. Trimming removed 8 bases at V and 2 bases at J, with 16 bases between. CDR1 is MNHEY, CDR2 SMNVEV, per germline (reference sequence). The DNA for the CDR3 is TGTGCCAGCCGTGAGTTGTGGAACACTGGGGCCAACGTCCTGACTTTC. The encoded protein is CASRELWNTGANVLTF. Based on the CDR3 plus reference TRBV27 and TRBJ2-6, the full variable domain is EAQVTQNPRYLITVTGKKLTVTCSQNMNHEYMSWYRQDPGLGLRQIYYSMNVEVTDKGDVPEGYKVSRKEKRNFPLILESPSPNQTSLYFCASRELWNTGANVLTFGAGSRLTVL.

On this clone itself: The same CDR3 arises from other DNA sequences in this sample as well. V usage is TRBV27 and J usage is TRBJ2-7; D may be TRBD1 (6 bases). Per the germline V gene, CDR1 is MNHEY and CDR2 is SMNVEV (reference sequence). The CDR3 is 13 residues long. The V gene lost 6 bases and the J gene lost 2 bases, with 11 bases spanning the gap. The CDR3 DNA is TGTGCCAGCAGGAGGGACACGCCCTACGAGCAGTACTTC. This gives the protein CASRRDTPYEQYF.

The V and J genes are TRBV27 and TRBJ2-2; the D is unclear. Germline loops: CDR1 MNHEY, CDR2 SMNVEV (reference sequence). Between the trimmed V and J ends, which lost 5 bases and 1 base, there was a span of 11 bases. The CDR3 contains 15 residues. CDR3 sequence: CASSPSHGNTGELFF. CDR3 coding DNA: TGTGCCAGCAGTCCGAGCCACGGGAACACCGGGGAGCTGTTTTTT.

This chain uses TRBV6-6 with TRBJ2-7; 10 bases match TRBD2. CDR3 length equals 15 residues. The V segment lost 0 bases and the J segment 2 bases; nucleotides outside the gene matches: 1. Germline values: CDR1 MNHNY, CDR2 SVGAGI (reference sequence). CDR3 sequence (DNA): TGTGCCAGCAGTTACTCGCTAGCGGGGGCCTACGAGCAGTACTTC. Translation: CASSYSLAGAYEQYF.

The gene calls are TRBV7-9 and TRBJ2-7, with D tentatively TRBD2 (6 bases). This CDR3 has 17 amino acids. V shed 1 base and J shed 2 bases, with 18 bases lying between them. Germline V gene sequence: CDR1 SEHNR, CDR2 FQNEAQ (reference sequence). Here the CDR3 reads CASSLDSWKGLTYEQYF. The CDR3 nucleotides read TGTGCCAGCAGCTTAGATTCTTGGAAGGGACTGACCTACGAGCAGTACTTC.

The gene calls are TRBV11-2 and TRBJ2-1; the D gene is possibly TRBD2 (6 bases). The CDR3 spans 18 residues. CDR1 and CDR2 from the germline V gene are SGHAT and FQNNGV. V was cut by 3 bases and J by 10 bases, with 28 bases left in between. CDR3 DNA sequence: TGTGCCAGCAGCTTCCCAAATTCTGCGGGGACCGCCCAGTGGGAGCAGTTCTTC. It encodes CASSFPNSAGTAQWEQFF.

The J gene is TRBJ2-7, the V gene TRBV10-3; perhaps TRBD1 as D (5 bases). Germline V lookup: CDR1 ENHRY, CDR2 SYGVKD. The CDR3 has 16 residues. V dropped 0 bases and J dropped 3 bases, with 15 bases sitting between them. The CDR3 DNA reads TGTGCCATCAGTGAGTCGATCATGGACAAGCACTACGAGCAGTACTTC. Protein sequence: CAISESIMDKHYEQYF.

Turning to this clone: Other DNA sequences in this sample translate to the same CDR3. The chain employs TRBV19 and TRBJ2-7; D may match TRBD1 or TRBD2 (5 bases each). This CDR3 region has 12 residues. Trimming shortened V by 3 bases and J by 5 bases, and 8 bases separated the two germline ends. Germline CDR1 and CDR2: LNHDA and SQIVND (reference sequence). Here the CDR3 DNA reads TGTGCCAGTAGTATTTGGGGGAACGAGCAGTACTTC. It codes for CASSIWGNEQYF.

This clone was detected once. The J gene is TRBJ2-1, the V gene TRBV6-4; 16 bases fit TRBD2. CDR3 length equals 17 residues. CDR1 MRHNA and CDR2 SNTAGT come from the germline V gene. J gave up 2 bases and V 8 bases, and 6 bases lay outside the gene matches. CDR3 amino acids: CASPGTSGRAAYNEQFF. CDR3 sequence (DNA): TGTGCCAGCCCAGGGACTAGCGGGAGGGCCGCCTACAATGAGCAGTTCTTC.

This CDR3 reads CASSLGYGAGSNYGYTF. CDR3 nucleotides: TGTGCCAGCAGCTTAGGGTATGGGGCCGGCTCTAACTATGGCTACACCTTC. V is TRBV11-2 and J is TRBJ1-2, with TRBD1 as a possible D gene (5 bases). This CDR3 is 17 amino acids long. The V gene lost 1 base and the J gene lost 0 bases, with 15 bases spanning the gap. Germline-derived CDR1 and CDR2 are SGHAT and FQNNGV.

The CDR3 loop reads CASSKSRDRGQAFF. The CDR3 DNA sequence: TGTGCCAGCAGCAAGTCCCGGGACAGGGGCCAAGCTTTCTTT. The V call is TRBV13, the J call TRBJ1-1; 10 positions agree with TRBD1. The CDR3 spans 14 residues. V shed 5 bases and J 9 bases; nucleotides not matched to a gene: 9. Germline CDR1 and CDR2: PRHDT and FYEKMQ (reference sequence).

The chain employs TRBV27 and TRBJ2-3; possibly TRBD2 for D (6 bases). This CDR3 region has 14 residues. V lost 6 bases and J lost 3, with 13 bases in between. CDR1 and CDR2 (germline): MNHEY, SMNVEV (reference sequence). The CDR3 DNA follows: TGTGCCAGCAGCAACCCGGGACTGACAGATACGCAGTATTTT. This encodes CASSNPGLTDTQYF.

The chain is built from TRBV13 and TRBJ1-1; D uncertain. The CDR3 is 14 residues long. V shed 10 bases and J shed 5 bases, with 20 bases lying between them. Per the germline V gene, CDR1 is PRHDT and CDR2 is FYEKMQ (reference sequence). This CDR3 reads CATTYGPSRTEAFF. The CDR3 bases are TGTGCCACCACGTACGGACCGAGTCGGACTGAAGCTTTCTTT.

CDR3 bases: TGCAGCGACTCCGGGACAGGCCCCTACAATGAGCAGTTCTTC. Its protein product is CSDSGTGPYNEQFF. The chain links TRBV29-1 to TRBJ2-1, with TRBD1 matching over 8 bases. CDR3 length: 14 amino acids. The trim removed 7 bases at V and 2 bases at J, leaving 7 bases unmatched. Germline assignment: CDR1 SQVTM and CDR2 ANQGSEA.

The chain's CDR3 is CASSEAGRSSYEQYF. The CDR3 coding sequence is TGTGCCAGCAGTGAAGCTGGGAGGAGCTCCTACGAGCAGTACTTC. The chain couples TRBV6-1 to TRBJ2-5; D possibly corresponds to TRBD2 (6 bases). The DNA end favors TRBJ2-7, so the J call may be wrong. The CDR3 is 15 amino acids. CDR1 is MNHNS and CDR2 is SASEGT in the germline V gene.

The chain employs TRBV7-9 and TRBJ2-3, with a tentative D call TRBD2 (6 bases). The CDR3 contains 16 residues. Trimming pared 0 bases from V and 2 bases from J, leaving 12 bases between. Germline V gives CDR1 SEHNR, CDR2 FQNEAQ (reference sequence). The CDR3 reads CASSLAVGGFTDTQYF. In DNA, the CDR3 is TGTGCCAGCAGCTTAGCGGTTGGGGGGTTCACAGATACGCAGTATTTT.

The genes are TRBV29-1 and TRBJ1-2, with 7 bases that match TRBD1. The CDR3 spans 12 residues. Looked up from germline, CDR1 is SQVTM and CDR2 is ANQGSEA. Germline trimming cut 4 bases from V and 7 bases from J; bases unmatched to any gene: 6. The CDR3 bases are TGCAGCGTTGCAGGACAGGAGGGTGGCTACACCTTC. Protein product: CSVAGQEGGYTF.

Worth noting for this clone: At the DNA level, this CDR3 is encoded by other sequences in the same sample as well. J is TRBJ2-1 and V is TRBV7-9; a possible D gene is TRBD1 (6 bases). This CDR3 has 12 amino acids. The germline CDR1 and CDR2 sequences are SEHNR and FQNEAQ (reference sequence). V was pared by 3 bases and J by 8 bases, with 8 bases between. The DNA for the CDR3 is TGTGCCAGCAGCTTTGGGGGCCATGAGCAGTTCTTC. This translates into CASSFGGHEQFF.

This clone was seen just once. The genes are TRBV18 and TRBJ2-7; D is perhaps TRBD1 or TRBD2 (5 bases each). From germline, CDR1 is KGHSH and CDR2 LQKENI. Trimming left V 3 bases short and J 4 bases short, with 19 bases between. The CDR3 covers 16 residues. The CDR3 bases are TGTGCCAGCTCACCCCTAGACGGACCGGGGCTATACGAGCAGTACTTC. Translating it yields CASSPLDGPGLYEQYF.

J is TRBJ2-3 and V is TRBV19; D is perhaps TRBD1 or TRBD2 (5 bases each). In germline, CDR1 is LNHDA, CDR2 SQIVND (reference sequence). Deletions cut 1 base from V and 2 bases from J, with 16 bases between. The CDR3 has 17 residues. The CDR3 loop reads CASSIAGPPRNTDTQYF. Here the CDR3 DNA reads TGTGCCAGTAGTATAGCGGGACCCCCACGTAACACAGATACGCAGTATTTT.

The count of this clone is one. The chain couples TRBV6-5 to TRBJ2-5; TRBD2 matches 8 bases. Germline V CDR1 and CDR2: MNHEY, SVGAGI. V lost 4 bases and J lost 5; bases outside the gene matches: 12. The CDR3 loop spans 16 amino acids. CDR3 DNA: TGTGCCAGCAGTTCTATCTTCGGGGGGGTTGATGAGACCCAGTACTTC. Translation: CASSSIFGGVDETQYF.

The chain uses TRBV4-3 and TRBJ2-2; 9 nucleotides line up with TRBD2. The V segment lost 2 bases and the J segment 4 bases; nucleotides outside the gene matches: 5. The germline V gene has CDR1 LGHNA and CDR2 YSLEER. The CDR3 is 16 residues long. The CDR3 DNA is TGCGCCAGCAGCCAATCTTGGCGGGAGGGCACCGGGGAGCTGTTTTTT. It yields the protein CASSQSWREGTGELFF.

The V gene is TRBV5-1, the J gene TRBJ2-2; 7 nucleotides agree with TRBD1. The CDR3 spans 15 residues. With V trimmed by 3 bases and J by 4 bases, 6 bases remained unmatched. Germline lookup yields CDR1 SGHRS and CDR2 YFSETQ. The CDR3 region has the DNA TGCGCCAGCAGCTCTAACAGGGGTCGCACCGGGGAGCTGTTTTTT. This translates into CASSSNRGRTGELFF.

V is TRBV13 and J is TRBJ2-1, with D possibly matching TRBD1 (6 bases). With 5 bases removed from V and 1 base from J, the gap between germline ends came to 9 bases. This CDR3 has 14 amino acids. Germline CDR1 is PRHDT and CDR2 is FYEKMQ (reference sequence). Written as DNA, the CDR3 is TGTGCCAGCAGCCACGGACAGTCCTACAATGAGCAGTTCTTC. Residues: CASSHGQSYNEQFF.

The chain couples TRBV27 to TRBJ2-3; TRBD2 matches at 7 bases. V gave up 7 bases and J gave up 3 bases; unmatched junction bases: 4. This CDR3 spans 13 amino acids. CDR1 is MNHEY, CDR2 SMNVEV, per germline (reference sequence). DNA for the CDR3: TGTGCCAGCACCCAGGGAGGGACAGATACGCAGTATTTT. Translated, it gives CASTQGGTDTQYF.

The chain couples TRBV27 to TRBJ2-6; D could derive from TRBD1 or TRBD2 (5 bases each). V was clipped by 4 bases and J by 0 bases, with 16 bases between them. CDR1 MNHEY and CDR2 SMNVEV come from the germline V gene (reference sequence). The CDR3 loop spans 18 amino acids. As DNA, the CDR3 is TGTGCCAGCAGTTATGTGGGACCCGATTTCTCTGGGGCCAACGTCCTGACTTTC. Protein product: CASSYVGPDFSGANVLTF.

This sequence joins TRBV27 and TRBJ2-5, with D maybe TRBD2 (6 bases). Looked up from germline, CDR1 is MNHEY and CDR2 is SMNVEV (reference sequence). The V gene lost 1 base and the J gene lost 1 base, with 16 bases spanning the gap. This CDR3 spans 17 amino acids. CDR3 bases: TGTGCCAGCAGTTTATACCCCCGTCGGGGGTCCCAAGAGACCCAGTACTTC. Protein sequence: CASSLYPRRGSQETQYF.